The clone carrying this T cell receptor beta chain was seen just once. This sample was included in a study of blood T cell repertoires in COVID-19. Looked up from germline, CDR1 is LNHDA and CDR2 is SQIVND (reference sequence). The CDR3 totals 13 residues. V shed 4 bases, J shed 12 bases, and the junction held 8 bases outside the gene matches. Assay used: immunoSEQ multiplex PCR; TCRdb lists only in-frame clones, some missing. The table shows tens of thousands of clones, with 82% occurring only once. This TCR derives from a woman aged 55-70 years with acute or convalescent COVID-19. This sequence joins TRBV19 and TRBJ2-2, with 7 bases that match TRBD2. Sequenced sample: peripheral blood. This chain's CDR3 is CASSSSGPAQLFF. CDR3 coding DNA: TGTGCCAGTAGTAGTAGCGGGCCCGCGCAGCTGTTTTTT.